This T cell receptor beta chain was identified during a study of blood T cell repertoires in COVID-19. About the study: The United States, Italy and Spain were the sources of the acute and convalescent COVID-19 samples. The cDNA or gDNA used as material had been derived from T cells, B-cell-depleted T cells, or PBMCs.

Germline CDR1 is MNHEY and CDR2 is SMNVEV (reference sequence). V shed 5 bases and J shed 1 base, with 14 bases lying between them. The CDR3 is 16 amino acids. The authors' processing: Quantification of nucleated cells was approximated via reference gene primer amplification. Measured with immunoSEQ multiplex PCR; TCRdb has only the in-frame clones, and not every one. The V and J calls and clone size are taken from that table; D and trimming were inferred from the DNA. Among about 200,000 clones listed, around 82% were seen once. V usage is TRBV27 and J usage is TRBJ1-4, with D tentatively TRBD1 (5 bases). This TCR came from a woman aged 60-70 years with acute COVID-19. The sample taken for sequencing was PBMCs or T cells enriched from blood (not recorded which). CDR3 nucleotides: TGTGCCAGCAGTCCTCTCCAGGGTAGAACTAATGAAAAACTGTTTTTT. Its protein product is CASSPLQGRTNEKLFF.